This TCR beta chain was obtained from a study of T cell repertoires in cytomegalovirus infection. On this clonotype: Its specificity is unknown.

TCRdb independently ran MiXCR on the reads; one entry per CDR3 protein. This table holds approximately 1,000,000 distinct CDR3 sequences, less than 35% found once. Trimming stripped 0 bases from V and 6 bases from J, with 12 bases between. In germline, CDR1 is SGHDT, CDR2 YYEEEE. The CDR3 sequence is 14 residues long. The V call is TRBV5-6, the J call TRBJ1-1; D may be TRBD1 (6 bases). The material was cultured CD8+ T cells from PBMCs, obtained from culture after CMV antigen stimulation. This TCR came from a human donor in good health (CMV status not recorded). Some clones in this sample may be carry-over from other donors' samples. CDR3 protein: CASSLGNRVAEAFF. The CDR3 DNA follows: TGTGCCAGCAGCTTGGGAAACAGGGTGGCTGAAGCTTTCTTT.